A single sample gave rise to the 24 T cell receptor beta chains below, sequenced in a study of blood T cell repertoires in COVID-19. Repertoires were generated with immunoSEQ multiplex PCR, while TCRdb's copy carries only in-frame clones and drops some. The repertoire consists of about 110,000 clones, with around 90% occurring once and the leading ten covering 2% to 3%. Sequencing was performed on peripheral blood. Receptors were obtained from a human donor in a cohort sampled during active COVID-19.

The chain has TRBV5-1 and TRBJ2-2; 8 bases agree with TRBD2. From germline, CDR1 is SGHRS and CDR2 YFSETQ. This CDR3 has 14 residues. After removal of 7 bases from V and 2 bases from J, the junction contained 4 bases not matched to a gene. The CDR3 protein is CASRLAHNTGELFF. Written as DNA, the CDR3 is TGCGCCAGCCGACTAGCGCATAACACCGGGGAGCTGTTTTTT. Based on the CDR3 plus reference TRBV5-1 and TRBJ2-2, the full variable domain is KAGVTQTPRYLIKTRGQQVTLSCSPISGHRSVSWYQQTPGQGLQFLFEYFSETQRNKGNFPGRFSGRQFSNSRSEMNVSTLELGDSALYLCASRLAHNTGELFFGEGSRLTVL.

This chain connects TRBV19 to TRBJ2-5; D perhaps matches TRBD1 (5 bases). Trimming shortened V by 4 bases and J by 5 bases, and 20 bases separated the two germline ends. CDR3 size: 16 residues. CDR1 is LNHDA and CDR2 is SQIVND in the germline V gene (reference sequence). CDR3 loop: CASSRGRQPLLETQYF. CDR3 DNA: TGTGCCAGTAGTAGGGGCAGGCAGCCCTTGTTGGAGACCCAGTACTTC.

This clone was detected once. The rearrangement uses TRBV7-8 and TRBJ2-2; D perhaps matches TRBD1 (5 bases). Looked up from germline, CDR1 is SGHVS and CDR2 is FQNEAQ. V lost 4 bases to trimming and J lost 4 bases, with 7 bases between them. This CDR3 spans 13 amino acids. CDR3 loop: CASSSQVTGELFF. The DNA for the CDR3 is TGTGCCAGCAGCTCACAGGTCACCGGGGAGCTGTTTTTT.

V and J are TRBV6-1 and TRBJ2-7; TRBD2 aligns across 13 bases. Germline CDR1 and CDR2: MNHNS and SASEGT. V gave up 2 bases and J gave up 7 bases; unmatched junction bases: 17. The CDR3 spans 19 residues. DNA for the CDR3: TGTGCCAGCAGTGAACCACTAGCGGGAGGGCGAGCGGGGAGTAGGGAGCAGTACTTC. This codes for CASSEPLAGGRAGSREQYF.

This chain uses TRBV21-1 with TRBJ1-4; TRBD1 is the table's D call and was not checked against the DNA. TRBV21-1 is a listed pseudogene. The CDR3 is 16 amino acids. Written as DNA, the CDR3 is TGTGCCAGCAGCAAGTCGGGACAGGCAACTAATGAAAAACTGTTTTTT. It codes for CASSKSGQATNEKLFF.

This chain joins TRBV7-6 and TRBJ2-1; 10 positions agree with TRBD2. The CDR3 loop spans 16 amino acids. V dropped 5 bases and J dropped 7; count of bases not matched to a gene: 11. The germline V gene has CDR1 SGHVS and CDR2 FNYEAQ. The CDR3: CASSTLPGLAKNEQFF. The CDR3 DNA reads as TGTGCCAGCAGCACTTTACCGGGACTAGCGAAAAATGAGCAGTTCTTC.

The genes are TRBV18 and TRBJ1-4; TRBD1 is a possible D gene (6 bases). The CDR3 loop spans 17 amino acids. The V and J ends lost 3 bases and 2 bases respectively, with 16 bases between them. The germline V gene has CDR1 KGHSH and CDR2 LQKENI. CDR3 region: CASSPSQQGATNEKLFF. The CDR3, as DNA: TGTGCCAGCTCACCCTCTCAACAGGGCGCCACTAATGAAAAACTGTTTTTT. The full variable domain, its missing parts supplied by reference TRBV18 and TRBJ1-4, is NAGVMQNPRHLVRRRGQEARLRCSPMKGHSHVYWYRQLPEEGLKFMVYLQKENIIDESGMPKERFSAEFPKEGPSILRIQQVVRGDSAAYFCASSPSQQGATNEKLFFGSGTQLSVL.

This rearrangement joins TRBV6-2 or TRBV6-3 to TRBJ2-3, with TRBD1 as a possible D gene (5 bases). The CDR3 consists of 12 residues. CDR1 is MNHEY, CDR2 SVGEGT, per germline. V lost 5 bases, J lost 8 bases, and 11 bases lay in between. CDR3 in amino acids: CASSRPQGTQYF. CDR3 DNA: TGTGCCAGCAGTCGCCCGCAGGGTACGCAGTATTTT.

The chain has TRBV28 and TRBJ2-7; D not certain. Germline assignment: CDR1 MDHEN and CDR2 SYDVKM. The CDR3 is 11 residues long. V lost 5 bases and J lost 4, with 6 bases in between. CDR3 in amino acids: CASSLTYEQYF. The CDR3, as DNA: TGTGCCAGCAGTCTGACATACGAGCAGTACTTC.

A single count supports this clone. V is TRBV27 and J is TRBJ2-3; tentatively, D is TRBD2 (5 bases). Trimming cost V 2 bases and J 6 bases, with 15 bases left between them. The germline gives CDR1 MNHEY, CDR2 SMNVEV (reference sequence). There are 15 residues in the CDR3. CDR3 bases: TGTGCCAGCAGTTTAGGCTGGGAGAGGGCTGATACGCAGTATTTT. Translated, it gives CASSLGWERADTQYF.

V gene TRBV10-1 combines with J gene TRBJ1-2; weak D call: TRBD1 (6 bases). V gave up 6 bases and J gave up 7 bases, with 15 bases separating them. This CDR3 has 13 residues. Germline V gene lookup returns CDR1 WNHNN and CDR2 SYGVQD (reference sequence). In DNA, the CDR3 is TGCGCCAGCAGCCCCGGGACATATGGTGGCTACACCTTC. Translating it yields CASSPGTYGGYTF.

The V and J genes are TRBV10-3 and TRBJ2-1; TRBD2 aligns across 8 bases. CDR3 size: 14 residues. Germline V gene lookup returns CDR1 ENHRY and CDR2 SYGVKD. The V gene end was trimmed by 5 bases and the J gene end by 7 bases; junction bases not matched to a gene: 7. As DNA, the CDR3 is TGTGCCATCAGTCCGGGACTAGTTCCGAATGAGCAGTTCTTC. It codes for CAISPGLVPNEQFF.

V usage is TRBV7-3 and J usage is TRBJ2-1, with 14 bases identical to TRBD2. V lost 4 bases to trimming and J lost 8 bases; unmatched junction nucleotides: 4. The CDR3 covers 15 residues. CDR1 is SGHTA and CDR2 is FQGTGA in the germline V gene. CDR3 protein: CASSSGLAGVDEQFF. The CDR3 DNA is TGTGCCAGCAGCTCGGGACTAGCGGGAGTGGATGAGCAGTTCTTC.

CDR3 residues: CASSREQLHEQYF. CDR3 coding DNA: TGCGCCAGCAGCCGGGAACAGCTCCACGAGCAGTACTTC. V usage is TRBV5-1 and J usage is TRBJ2-7; perhaps TRBD2 as D (5 bases). Per germline, CDR1 SGHRS and CDR2 YFSETQ. There are 13 residues in the CDR3. V was pared by 4 bases and J by 5 bases, with 13 bases between.

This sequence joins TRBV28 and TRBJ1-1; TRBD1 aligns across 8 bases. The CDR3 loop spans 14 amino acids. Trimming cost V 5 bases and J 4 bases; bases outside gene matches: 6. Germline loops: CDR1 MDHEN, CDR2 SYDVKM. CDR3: CASSPDREGTEAFF. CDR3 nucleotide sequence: TGTGCCAGCAGTCCGGACAGGGAAGGCACTGAAGCTTTCTTT.

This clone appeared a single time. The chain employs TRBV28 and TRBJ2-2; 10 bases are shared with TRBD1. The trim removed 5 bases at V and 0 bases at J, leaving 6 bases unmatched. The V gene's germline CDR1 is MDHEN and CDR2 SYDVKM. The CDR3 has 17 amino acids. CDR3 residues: CASSKGQGLTNTGELFF. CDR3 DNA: TGTGCCAGCAGTAAGGGACAGGGGTTAACGAACACCGGGGAGCTGTTTTTT.

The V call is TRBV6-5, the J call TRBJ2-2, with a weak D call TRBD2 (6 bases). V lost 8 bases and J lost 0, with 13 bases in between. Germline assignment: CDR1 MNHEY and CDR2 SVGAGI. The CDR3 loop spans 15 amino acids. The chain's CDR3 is CASSRDLSNTGELFF. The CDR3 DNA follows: TGTGCCAGCTCTCGGGACTTATCGAACACCGGGGAGCTGTTTTTT.

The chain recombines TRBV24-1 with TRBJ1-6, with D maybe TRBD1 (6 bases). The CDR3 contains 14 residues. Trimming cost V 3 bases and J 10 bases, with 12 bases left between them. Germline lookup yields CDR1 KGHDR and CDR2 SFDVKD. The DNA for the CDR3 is TGTGCCACCAGTGATGGCACAGGGTACTCACCCCTCCACTTT. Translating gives CATSDGTGYSPLHF.

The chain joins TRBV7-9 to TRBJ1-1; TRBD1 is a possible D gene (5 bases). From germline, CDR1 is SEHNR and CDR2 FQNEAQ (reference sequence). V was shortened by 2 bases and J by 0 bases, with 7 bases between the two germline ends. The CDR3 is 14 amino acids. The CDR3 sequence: CASSLLQVNTEAFF. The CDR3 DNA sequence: TGTGCCAGCAGCTTATTACAGGTGAACACTGAAGCTTTCTTT.

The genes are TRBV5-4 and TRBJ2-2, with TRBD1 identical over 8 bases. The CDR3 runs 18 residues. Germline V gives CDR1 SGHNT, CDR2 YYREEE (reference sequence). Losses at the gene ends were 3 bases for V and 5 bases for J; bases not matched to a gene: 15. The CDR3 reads CASSSDQGARFVTGELFF. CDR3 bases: TGTGCCAGCAGCTCCGATCAGGGGGCGCGGTTTGTGACCGGGGAGCTGTTTTTT.

CDR3 nucleotides: TGTGCCAGCACCCGTGACGGTCGAGGCAGCTATGGCTACACCTTC. This encodes CASTRDGRGSYGYTF. The rearrangement links TRBV6-5 to TRBJ1-2; unclear D gene. V lost 7 bases to trimming and J lost 4 bases, with 19 bases between them. The germline V gene encodes CDR1 MNHEY and CDR2 SVGAGI. The CDR3 runs to 15 residues.

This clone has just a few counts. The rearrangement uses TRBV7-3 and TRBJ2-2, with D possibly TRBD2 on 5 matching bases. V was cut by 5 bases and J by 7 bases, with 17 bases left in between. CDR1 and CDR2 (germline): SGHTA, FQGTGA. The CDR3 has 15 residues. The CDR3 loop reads CASSPTDLWGGELFF. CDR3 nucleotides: TGTGCCAGCAGCCCCACGGACTTATGGGGCGGGGAGCTGTTTTTT.

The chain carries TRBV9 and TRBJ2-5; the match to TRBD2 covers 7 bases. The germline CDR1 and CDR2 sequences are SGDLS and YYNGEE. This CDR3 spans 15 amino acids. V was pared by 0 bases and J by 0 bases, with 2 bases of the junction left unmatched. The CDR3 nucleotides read TGTGCCAGCAGCGTAGCTAGCGGCTACCAAGAGACCCAGTACTTC. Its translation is CASSVASGYQETQYF.

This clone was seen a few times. In DNA, the CDR3 is TGTGCCAGCAGCTTAAACGGGGGGCAGCCCCAGCATTTT. This encodes CASSLNGGQPQHF. The chain links TRBV7-3 to TRBJ1-5; weak D call: TRBD1 (5 bases). V was trimmed by 1 base and J by 7 bases, leaving 8 bases between them. CDR1 SGHTA and CDR2 FQGTGA come from the germline V gene. The CDR3 runs 13 residues.